The rows below give T cell receptor beta chains drawn from one sample of a study of human T cells and chemical hapten exposure. From the RACE reads, TCRdb called clonotypes with MiXCR, one entry per CDR3 protein. Seen here are 82,000 or so distinct CDR3 sequences, 10% to 15% observed once, and the top ten hold approximately 6.2%. The specimen was whole blood, collected in connection with sensitization to the hapten diphenylcyclopropenone (DPC). The receptors shown here come from a woman aged 45-60 years with alopecia areata. Some clones in this sample may be carry-over from other donors' samples. Each CDR3 is given with its conserved first and last residue. Fields, in order: J gene, clone size, D gene, V gene, CDR3 protein, CDR3 DNA. A D gene is named only where the DNA matches it firmly. Not all rows give a size; the values are once, few, many and, for expanded clones, a class.

j_call: TRBJ2-5; clone_size: -; d_call: -; v_call: TRBV5-4; cdr3_aa: CASSRTNQETQYF; cdr3_nt: TGTGCCAGCAGCCGCACAAACCAAGAGACCCAGTACTTC
j_call: TRBJ1-1; clone_size: many; d_call: TRBD1; v_call: TRBV11-2; cdr3_aa: CASSPLTGGTEAFF; cdr3_nt: TGTGCCAGCAGCCCCCTAACAGGGGGCACTGAAGCTTTCTTT
j_call: TRBJ1-4; clone_size: -; d_call: TRBD1; v_call: TRBV20-1; cdr3_aa: CSASSRGRGLFF; cdr3_nt: TGCAGTGCTAGTAGCAGGGGGCGCGGACTGTTTTTT
j_call: TRBJ2-3; clone_size: -; d_call: TRBD2; v_call: TRBV20-1; cdr3_aa: CSARDPGTSGRADTQYF; cdr3_nt: TGCAGTGCTAGAGATCCGGGGACTAGCGGGAGGGCAGATACGCAGTATTTT
j_call: TRBJ2-1; clone_size: few; d_call: -; v_call: TRBV2; cdr3_aa: CASSEEPQKQFF; cdr3_nt: TGTGCCAGCAGTGAAGAACCCCAAAAGCAGTTCTTC
j_call: TRBJ1-1; clone_size: few; d_call: -; v_call: TRBV3-1; cdr3_aa: CASSQVGGLNRGTEAFF; cdr3_nt: TGTGCCAGCAGCCAAGTCGGGGGCCTCAATAGGGGAACTGAAGCTTTCTTT
j_call: TRBJ1-1; clone_size: many; d_call: -; v_call: TRBV29-1; cdr3_aa: CSGRVGGNTEAFF; cdr3_nt: TGCAGCGGCAGGGTCGGTGGAAACACTGAAGCTTTCTTT
j_call: TRBJ1-1; clone_size: -; d_call: -; v_call: TRBV6-1; cdr3_aa: CASSRDLNTEAFF; cdr3_nt: TGTGCCAGCAGCCGGGACTTGAACACTGAAGCTTTCTTT
j_call: TRBJ2-1; clone_size: many; d_call: -; v_call: TRBV20-1; cdr3_aa: CSAQGPWGYNEQFF; cdr3_nt: TGCAGTGCCCAGGGTCCCTGGGGATACAATGAGCAGTTCTTC
j_call: TRBJ2-1; clone_size: few; d_call: TRBD2; v_call: TRBV7-3; cdr3_aa: CASSRWGDSGIYNEQFF; cdr3_nt: TGTGCCAGCAGCCGCTGGGGGGATAGCGGGATCTACAATGAGCAGTTCTTC
j_call: TRBJ2-1; clone_size: few; d_call: -; v_call: TRBV29-1; cdr3_aa: CSVDLWDFAASYNEQFF; cdr3_nt: TGCAGCGTCGACCTGTGGGACTTTGCGGCATCCTACAATGAGCAGTTCTTC
j_call: TRBJ2-3; clone_size: -; d_call: TRBD1; v_call: TRBV4-2; cdr3_aa: CASSQNIRGRGIRDTDTQYF; cdr3_nt: TGTGCCAGCAGCCAAAATATCAGGGGGCGCGGGATCCGGGACACAGATACGCAGTATTTT
j_call: TRBJ1-1; clone_size: -; d_call: TRBD1; v_call: TRBV12-3/TRBV12-4; cdr3_aa: CASTSDRANTEAFF; cdr3_nt: TGTGCCAGCACCAGCGACAGGGCGAACACTGAAGCTTTCTTT
j_call: TRBJ1-1; clone_size: many; d_call: -; v_call: TRBV29-1; cdr3_aa: CSVVLGARTEAFF; cdr3_nt: TGCAGCGTTGTGTTGGGGGCGAGGACTGAAGCTTTCTTT
j_call: TRBJ1-5; clone_size: few; d_call: TRBD1; v_call: TRBV20-1; cdr3_aa: CSADVKIGQGNQPQHF; cdr3_nt: TGCAGTGCTGATGTTAAGATAGGACAGGGCAATCAGCCCCAGCATTTT
j_call: TRBJ1-6; clone_size: -; d_call: -; v_call: TRBV10-3; cdr3_aa: CAISAQVGAAYNSPLHF; cdr3_nt: TGTGCCATCAGTGCTCAGGTGGGGGCTGCCTATAATTCACCCCTCCACTTT
j_call: TRBJ2-3; clone_size: many; d_call: -; v_call: TRBV21-1; cdr3_aa: CASSKAEGGSTDTQYF; cdr3_nt: TGTGCCAGCAGCAAAGCGGAGGGGGGGAGCACAGATACGCAGTATTTT
j_call: TRBJ2-7; clone_size: -; d_call: -; v_call: TRBV21-1; cdr3_aa: CASSKEGPYEQYF; cdr3_nt: TGTGCCAGCAGCAAAGAGGGTCCCTACGAGCAGTACTTC
j_call: TRBJ2-1; clone_size: few; d_call: TRBD2; v_call: TRBV18; cdr3_aa: CASSNQYKTSGRYMLSYNEQFF; cdr3_nt: TGTGCCAGCTCAAACCAATACAAGACTAGCGGGAGGTACATGCTCTCCTACAATGAGCAGTTCTTC
j_call: TRBJ1-1; clone_size: few; d_call: -; v_call: TRBV27; cdr3_aa: CASSFQGGEAFF; cdr3_nt: TGTGCCAGCAGTTTCCAAGGGGGAGAAGCTTTCTTT
j_call: TRBJ2-6; clone_size: -; d_call: -; v_call: TRBV3-1; cdr3_aa: CASSRRDTGAGANVLTF; cdr3_nt: TGTGCCAGCAGCCGAAGGGACACAGGCGCTGGGGCCAACGTCCTGACTTTC
j_call: TRBJ1-5; clone_size: few; d_call: TRBD1; v_call: TRBV12-3/TRBV12-4; cdr3_aa: CASSLSQGGNQPQHF; cdr3_nt: TGTGCCAGCAGTTTGTCACAGGGGGGCAATCAGCCCCAGCATTTT
j_call: TRBJ1-6; clone_size: -; d_call: -; v_call: TRBV2; cdr3_aa: CASNTGTTNSPLHF; cdr3_nt: TGTGCCAGCAACACCGGGACAACCAATTCACCCCTCCACTTT